These T cell receptor beta chains were read from a single sample in a study of post-analysis software for immune sequencing data. TCRdb fed the PCR reads into MiXCR, producing one record per CDR3 protein. The table lists approximately 260,000 distinct CDR3 sequences, approximately 34% of them singletons. Sequences were obtained from blood. These TCRs come from a girl aged 5-17 years with multiple sclerosis. Each CDR3 is given with its conserved first and last residue. The D gene is left open where the match is weak. Clone sizes are given selectively: once, few, many, or a class where the clone is expanded.

j_gene,abundance,v_gene,d_gene,len,CDR3aa,CDR3nt
TRBJ1-1,-,TRBV11-2,-,16,CASSAMYRGVGTEAFF,TGTGCCAGCAGCGCAATGTACAGAGGAGTTGGCACTGAAGCTTTCTTT
TRBJ2-7,-,TRBV5-1,-,14,CASGEGGSSYEQYF,TGCGCCAGCGGGGAAGGAGGCAGCTCCTACGAGCAGTACTTC
TRBJ2-3,many,TRBV11-1,TRBD2,17,CASSWGLAGGLTDTQYF,TGTGCCAGCAGCTGGGGTCTAGCGGGGGGTCTCACAGATACGCAGTATTTT
TRBJ2-5,-,TRBV7-2,-,14,CASSLDGATETQYF,TGTGCCAGCAGCCTAGATGGTGCTACGGAGACCCAGTACTTC
TRBJ1-2,many,TRBV20-1,-,11,CSAILRGGYTF,TGCAGTGCTATACTCCGGGGAGGCTACACCTTC
TRBJ2-3,many,TRBV24-1,-,11,CATGRGDTQYF,TGTGCCACCGGACGGGGGGATACGCAGTATTTT
TRBJ1-2,-,TRBV7-9,TRBD1,16,CASSPVDRGLNCGYTF,TGTGCCAGCAGCCCGGTCGACAGGGGGCTCAACTGTGGCTACACCTTC
TRBJ2-3,-,TRBV12-3/TRBV12-4,-,15,CASSLAGMSTDTQYF,TGTGCCAGCAGTTTAGCGGGAATGAGCACAGATACGCAGTATTTT
TRBJ2-3,-,TRBV12-3/TRBV12-4,-,14,CASSLGVHTDTQYF,TGTGCCAGCAGTTTAGGCGTCCACACAGATACGCAGTATTTT
TRBJ2-1,many,TRBV6-5,-,14,CASSYHRGDNEQFF,TGTGCCAGCAGTTACCACCGGGGTGACAATGAGCAGTTCTTC
TRBJ1-4,many,TRBV4-1,TRBD1,15,CASSQTGAGEEKLFF,TGCGCCAGCAGCCAAACAGGGGCTGGGGAAGAAAAACTGTTTTTT
TRBJ1-1,many,TRBV12-3/TRBV12-4,-,10,CASSTYEAFF,TGTGCCAGCAGTACCTATGAGGCTTTCTTT
TRBJ2-5,many,TRBV24-1,TRBD1,17,CATSDLADRGKQETQYF,TGTGCCACCAGTGACCTCGCCGACAGGGGCAAACAAGAGACCCAGTACTTC
TRBJ1-2,-,TRBV5-1,-,13,CASSSAGSYGYTF,TGCGCCAGCAGCTCGGCGGGGAGCTATGGCTACACCTTC
TRBJ2-1,many,TRBV20-1,TRBD2,17,CSARSASSGSWDNEQFF,TGCAGTGCTAGATCCGCCTCTAGCGGAAGTTGGGACAATGAGCAGTTCTTC
TRBJ1-4,few,TRBV5-1,TRBD1,14,CASSTGTGHEKLFF,TGCGCCAGCAGTACCGGGACAGGGCATGAAAAACTGTTTTTT
TRBJ2-3,many,TRBV2,-,17,CASTDVAIADSTDTQYF,TGTGCCAGCACGGACGTTGCAATAGCTGATAGCACAGATACGCAGTATTTT
TRBJ2-7,once,TRBV5-1,-,16,CASNARNAGSGSEQYF,TGCGCCAGCAACGCCCGAAACGCGGGGAGCGGGTCCGAGCAGTACTTC
TRBJ1-2,few,TRBV29-1,-,12,CSAELYVLGYTF,TGCAGCGCCGAACTATATGTGCTTGGCTACACCTTC
TRBJ1-2,-,TRBV6-6,TRBD1,13,CASSAQGADGYTF,TGTGCCAGCAGTGCACAGGGGGCTGATGGCTACACCTTC
TRBJ2-3,many,TRBV5-6,-,16,CASSLRGAFGTDTQYF,TGTGCCAGCAGCTTGAGAGGCGCTTTCGGGACAGATACGCAGTATTTT
TRBJ2-1,-,TRBV21-1,-,17,CASSKLPGLAGGDEQFF,TGTGCCAGCAGCAAACTCCCCGGACTAGCGGGAGGGGATGAGCAGTTCTTC
TRBJ1-4,-,TRBV2,TRBD1,14,CASTDRGRGEKLFF,TGTGCCAGCACTGACAGGGGGCGAGGTGAAAAACTGTTTTTT
TRBJ2-3,many,TRBV14,-,13,CASSPTGTDTQYF,TGTGCCAGCAGCCCAACCGGCACAGATACGCAGTATTTT
TRBJ1-5,few,TRBV12-3/TRBV12-4,-,15,CASSSGQQVQQPQHF,TGTGCCAGCAGCTCCGGACAGCAAGTCCAACAGCCCCAGCATTTT
TRBJ2-1,many,TRBV5-1,TRBD2,17,CASSRLAGGLDYNEQFF,TGCGCCAGCAGTCGACTAGCGGGGGGCCTAGATTACAATGAGCAGTTCTTC
TRBJ2-5,many,TRBV4-1,-,12,CAPGLTPETQYF,TGCGCCCCAGGGTTAACCCCAGAGACCCAGTACTTC
TRBJ2-3,many,TRBV30,-,15,CAWSSTRFSTDTQYF,TGTGCCTGGAGTTCGACTCGTTTTAGCACAGATACGCAGTATTTT
TRBJ1-2,many,TRBV28,-,15,CASSTISRGNYGYTF,TGTGCCAGCAGTACCATATCAAGGGGAAACTATGGCTACACCTTC
TRBJ2-7,many,TRBV5-1,-,14,CASSLDGGSYEQYF,TGCGCCAGCAGCTTGGATGGCGGCTCCTACGAGCAGTACTTC
TRBJ1-1,-,TRBV4-1,-,18,CASSQDPLGERGGTEAFF,TGCGCCAGCAGCCAAGATCCGCTGGGTGAGCGCGGGGGCACTGAAGCTTTCTTT
TRBJ2-1,many,TRBV20-1,TRBD2,20,CSARDRIRGGASDRYNEQFF,TGCAGTGCTAGAGATAGAATTCGCGGGGGGGCTTCGGACCGTTACAATGAGCAGTTCTTC
TRBJ1-1,many,TRBV12-3/TRBV12-4,-,15,CASSLHQAGNTEAFF,TGTGCCAGCAGTTTGCATCAAGCAGGGAACACTGAAGCTTTCTTT